These T cell receptor beta chains were read from a single sample in a study of shared clonotypes between healthy human individuals. Sequencing used immunoSEQ multiplex PCR; TCRdb keeps in-frame clones, though not all of them. The repertoire includes around 2.3 million clones, approximately 95% of them detected once, and 0.1% to 0.15% sits in the top ten. The sequenced sample was naive CD4+ T cells sorted from blood. Receptor source: a man between 18 and 35 years old in good health. Both conserved end residues are part of each CDR3. D genes are given only for firm matches.

j_call v_call cdr3_length d_call cdr3_aa
TRBJ1-6 TRBV4-1 13 NA CASSTQRSSPLHF
TRBJ2-1 TRBV27 16 TRBD1 CASSSPRTGEKNEQFF
TRBJ1-1 TRBV7-2 14 NA CASSLDRWNTEAFF
TRBJ2-7 TRBV21-1 15 NA CASSGYRGPSYEQYF
TRBJ2-7 TRBV5-1 15 TRBD1 CASSFYGTGAYEQYF
TRBJ2-1 TRBV7-2 15 NA CASSLRESGNNEQFF
TRBJ1-6 TRBV30 16 TRBD1 CAWSVTNRGIGSPLHF
TRBJ1-4 TRBV6-1 15 TRBD1 CASSERRGQGEKLFF
TRBJ2-3 TRBV4-2 12 NA CASSQQTDTQYF
TRBJ2-7 TRBV6-5 11 NA CASSPKYEQYF
TRBJ2-1 TRBV18 15 TRBD1 CASSPPGTALNEQFF
TRBJ1-1 TRBV9 15 TRBD1 CASSVQDRGNTEAFF
TRBJ2-3 TRBV19 15 TRBD1 CASSIGTGRADTQYF
TRBJ2-5 TRBV20-1 11 NA CSAEYQETQYF
TRBJ2-3 TRBV5-1 17 TRBD2 CASSWSTSGIVTDTQYF
TRBJ2-7 TRBV7-2 14 TRBD1 CASSGSTGFYEQYF
TRBJ2-5 TRBV25-1 16 NA CASSEMESARRETQYF
TRBJ1-2 TRBV19 13 NA CASSITDNYGYTF
TRBJ2-3 TRBV29-1 14 NA CSVLDRSSTDTQYF
TRBJ2-1 TRBV7-9 17 NA CASSLGRLGLDVVEQFF
TRBJ1-5 TRBV10-2 16 TRBD1 CASSVDTGDSNQPQHF
TRBJ1-2 TRBV4-1 12 TRBD1 CASIDRVTGYTF
TRBJ2-5 TRBV7-2 16 TRBD2 CASSLDSGGAAETQYF
TRBJ2-7 TRBV5-6 14 NA CASSLAPADYEQYF
TRBJ2-5 TRBV6-5 14 NA CASSYSYGEETQYF
TRBJ2-3 TRBV5-1 16 NA CASSLEGYRHTDTQYF
TRBJ1-4 TRBV5-5 13 NA CASSVGPNEKLFF
TRBJ2-2 TRBV2 13 NA CASSGQGEGELFF
TRBJ1-2 TRBV29-1 14 NA CSVGWSAGQYGYTF
TRBJ2-7 TRBV27 14 NA CASSSAPLAYEQYF
TRBJ1-2 TRBV6-5 14 TRBD1 CASSDRTGVHGYTF
TRBJ2-7 TRBV11-2 12 NA CASSPLGYEQYF
TRBJ1-4 TRBV5-6 17 TRBD1 CASSSGQGVRANEKLFF
TRBJ2-1 TRBV28 16 TRBD2 CASSLMSSGGHNEQFF
TRBJ1-1 TRBV6-6 11 NA CASSSGSEAFF
TRBJ1-6 TRBV6-6 15 NA CASSYGQGHNSPLHF
TRBJ2-5 TRBV5-4 16 TRBD2 CASSSTSSGRKETQYF
TRBJ2-1 TRBV19 13 NA CASSIPGINEQFF
TRBJ2-3 TRBV30 17 TRBD2 CACIPGTSGGAQDTQYF